The 30 T cell receptor beta chains below were found in one sample sequenced in a study of spatial heterogeneity in lung cancer. Time point here: blood at routine non-recurrence follow-up after resection. TCRdb re-analysed the 5' RACE reads in MiXCR, keeping a single row per CDR3 protein. The table has 8,000 to 10,000 distinct CDR3 sequences, 23% seen once. Source: PBMCs, taken at follow-up. The receptors were sampled from a female donor with early-stage non-small cell lung cancer.

This rearrangement joins TRBV19 to TRBJ2-5; TRBD1 is a possible D gene (5 bases). CDR1 is LNHDA, CDR2 SQIVND, per germline (reference sequence). The CDR3 is 15 amino acids. The germline V and J ends were trimmed by 4 bases and 2 bases, with 14 bases remaining between them. CDR3 region: CASSTQGDGQETQYF. CDR3 DNA: TGTGCCAGTAGTACCCAGGGTGACGGGCAAGAGACCCAGTACTTC.

Judged by abundance, this clonotype is medium-sized. V and J are TRBV2 and TRBJ2-1; TRBD2 is a possible D gene (5 bases). Germline V gene sequence: CDR1 SNHLY, CDR2 FYNNEI. V lost 7 bases and J lost 5, with 18 bases in between. This CDR3 contains 15 residues. CDR3 protein: CASTLRRSGDNEQFF. In DNA, the CDR3 is TGTGCCAGCACTCTAAGGAGGTCCGGGGACAATGAGCAGTTCTTC.

The CDR3 loop reads CASRKDRGPYEQYF. DNA for the CDR3: TGTGCCAGCAGAAAGGACAGGGGGCCCTACGAGCAGTACTTC. V usage is TRBV7-8 and J usage is TRBJ2-7; TRBD1 aligns across 11 bases. In germline, CDR1 is SGHVS, CDR2 FQNEAQ. V shed 6 bases and J 2 bases; nucleotides not matched to a gene: 3. The CDR3 length is 14 residues.

There are a few counts of this clonotype. The chain recombines TRBV11-2 with TRBJ2-3; 10 positions agree with TRBD2. Germline CDR1 is SGHAT and CDR2 is FQNNGV. The CDR3 has 17 residues. J gave up 0 bases and V 5 bases, and 8 bases lay outside the gene matches. The CDR3 sequence is CASSRWTSGSSTDTQYF. DNA of the CDR3: TGTGCCAGCAGCCGTTGGACTAGCGGCTCTAGCACAGATACGCAGTATTTT.

This clonotype was counted a few times. The J gene is TRBJ2-1, the V gene TRBV27; 8 nucleotides agree with TRBD1. V gave up 4 bases and J gave up 5 bases; unmatched junction bases: 13. The CDR3 extends over 17 amino acids. From germline, CDR1 is MNHEY and CDR2 SMNVEV (reference sequence). CDR3 bases: TGTGCCAGCAGTTATCTGCTTCCCGGGACAGGTAACAATGAGCAGTTCTTC. Residues: CASSYLLPGTGNNEQFF.

This clonotype was observed a few times. The gene calls are TRBV5-1 and TRBJ2-2; D is perhaps TRBD2 (6 bases). There are 17 residues in the CDR3. The V end lost 0 bases, the J end lost 4 bases, and 16 bases lay between the germline ends. CDR1 SGHRS and CDR2 YFSETQ come from the germline V gene. Here the CDR3 reads CASSLGRAFQSTGELFF. The CDR3 DNA is TGCGCCAGCAGCTTGGGGAGGGCCTTCCAATCCACCGGGGAGCTGTTTTTT.

The rearrangement links TRBV28 to TRBJ2-7; 10 nucleotides line up with TRBD2. This CDR3 contains 15 residues. CDR1 is MDHEN and CDR2 is SYDVKM in the germline V gene. After removal of 3 bases from V and 3 bases from J, the junction contained 5 bases not matched to a gene. CDR3 protein: CASSLRTSGIYEQYF. DNA of the CDR3: TGTGCCAGCAGTTTGCGGACTAGCGGCATCTACGAGCAGTACTTC.

This clonotype was detected a few times. The chain has TRBV20-1 and TRBJ1-5; 8 bases are a match to TRBD1. From germline, CDR1 is DFQATT and CDR2 SNEGSKA (reference sequence). Trimming removed 5 bases from V and 4 bases from J; junction bases left unmatched: 4. The CDR3 covers 13 residues. The CDR3: CSAGRQGNQPQHF. CDR3 nucleotides: TGCAGTGCTGGACGACAGGGGAATCAGCCCCAGCATTTT.

This chain connects TRBV28 to TRBJ1-6; no firm D call. The CDR3 has 14 amino acids. Looked up from germline, CDR1 is MDHEN and CDR2 is SYDVKM. Trimming left V 6 bases short and J 7 bases short, with 13 bases between. The CDR3 DNA follows: TGTGCCAGCAGCCGGTCGGGAGGGAATTCACCCCTCCACTTT. This translates into CASSRSGGNSPLHF.

V gene TRBV6-6 combines with J gene TRBJ2-3; D is perhaps TRBD1 or TRBD2 (5 bases each). With 2 bases removed from V and 1 base from J, the gap between germline ends came to 13 bases. Per germline, CDR1 MNHNY and CDR2 SVGAGI (reference sequence). The CDR3 spans 16 residues. CDR3 in DNA: TGTGCCAGCAGTTACCTCGAGGGGCCTGGCACAGATACGCAGTATTTT. It specifies CASSYLEGPGTDTQYF.

This chain uses TRBV19 with TRBJ2-6, with unresolved D. V lost 3 bases to trimming and J lost 0 bases, with 3 bases between them. Germline V gene data show CDR1 as LNHDA and CDR2 as SQIVND (reference sequence). The CDR3 totals 14 residues. The CDR3 bases are TGTGCCAGTAGTATCTCCTCTGGGGCCAACGTCCTGACTTTC. It yields the protein CASSISSGANVLTF.

This sequence joins TRBV12-3 or TRBV12-4 and TRBJ1-5, with D unclear. V was trimmed by 0 bases and J by 6 bases, leaving 6 bases between them. This CDR3 comprises 13 residues. CDR3 bases: TGTGCCAGCAGTTTAGCGAGGGCTCAGCCCCAGCATTTT. Amino acid sequence: CASSLARAQPQHF.

This clonotype is medium-sized (0.01 to 0.1%) by share. The rearrangement joins TRBV7-9 to TRBJ1-1, with D possibly being TRBD1 (5 bases). V was clipped by 2 bases and J by 3 bases, with 7 bases between them. Germline CDR1 and CDR2: SEHNR and FQNEAQ (reference sequence). This CDR3 has 13 amino acids. CDR3 sequence (DNA): TGTGCCAGCAGCTTACAAGGGGACACTGAAGCTTTCTTT. As protein: CASSLQGDTEAFF.

The V gene is TRBV10-3, the J gene TRBJ2-1; 9 nucleotides match TRBD2. The CDR3 is 17 amino acids. Germline V gene data show CDR1 as ENHRY and CDR2 as SYGVKD. The V segment lost 2 bases and the J segment 6 bases; nucleotides outside the gene matches: 11. CDR3 in amino acids: CAISEPQGRGRGNEQFF. CDR3 coding DNA: TGTGCCATCAGTGAGCCGCAGGGGCGCGGGAGGGGCAATGAGCAGTTCTTC.

This clonotype was found a few times. The chain combines TRBV12-3 or TRBV12-4 with TRBJ2-2; TRBD2 might be the D (5 bases). The V end lost 8 bases, the J end lost 4 bases, and 14 bases lay between the germline ends. The length of the CDR3 is 14 residues. The CDR3 bases are TGTGCCAGCCAACGGACTGGCTTCACCGGGGAGCTGTTTTTT. This codes for CASQRTGFTGELFF.

This sequence joins TRBV7-8 and TRBJ1-5; D gene uncertain. The germline CDR1 and CDR2 sequences are SGHVS and FQNEAQ. The V end was cut by 5 bases, the J end by 6 bases, with 8 bases between. This CDR3 spans 12 amino acids. DNA for the CDR3: TGTGCCAGCAGCGTTACAGCTCAGCCCCAGCATTTT. Its translation: CASSVTAQPQHF.

This clonotype is judged medium-sized (0.01 to 0.1%). CDR3 in amino acids: CASSNRGGGTEQFF. In DNA, the CDR3 is TGTGCCAGCAGTAATCGTGGGGGGGGCACTGAGCAGTTCTTC. The chain recombines TRBV7-9 with TRBJ2-1, with a possible D match to TRBD2 (7 bases). CDR3 size: 14 residues. CDR1 and CDR2 (germline): SEHNR, FQNEAQ (reference sequence). V gave up 6 bases and J gave up 9 bases, with 18 bases separating them.

This clonotype has more than one count but fewer than ten. This chain joins TRBV7-8 and TRBJ2-5; TRBD2 agrees at 15 bases. There are 17 residues in the CDR3. CDR1 SGHVS and CDR2 FQNEAQ come from the germline V gene. Trimming took 4 bases from V and 4 from J; bases not matched to a gene: 7. The CDR3 region is CASSSGLAGGPRETQYF. CDR3 nucleotide sequence: TGTGCCAGCAGCTCCGGACTAGCGGGAGGGCCCAGAGAGACCCAGTACTTC.

This clonotype was counted a few times. The gene calls are TRBV12-3 or TRBV12-4 and TRBJ2-2, with TRBD2 matching 7 bases. V was clipped by 3 bases and J by 5 bases; unmatched bases: 12. CDR3 length: 17 amino acids. In nucleotides, the CDR3 is TGTGCCAGCAGTTTCAATGTTGGGCGGGAGCGGACCGGGGAGCTGTTTTTT. Translating it yields CASSFNVGRERTGELFF.

The chain is built from TRBV9 and TRBJ2-2; tentative D call: TRBD2 (6 bases). This CDR3 spans 16 amino acids. The germline gives CDR1 SGDLS, CDR2 YYNGEE. V lost 0 bases and J lost 2, with 11 bases in between. The CDR3 DNA follows: TGTGCCAGCAGCGTAGCCGGGACTTTTAACACCGGGGAGCTGTTTTTT. Translating gives CASSVAGTFNTGELFF.

This clonotype was counted between two and nine times. The chain recombines TRBV30 with TRBJ2-2; 13 bases match TRBD2. The CDR3 is made up of 18 amino acids. The V gene's germline CDR1 is GTSNPN and CDR2 SVGIG (reference sequence). The J segment lost 5 bases and the V segment lost 2 bases, leaving 11 bases of the junction unmatched. The CDR3 spells CAWSPLAGGPSLTGELFF. As DNA, the CDR3 is TGTGCCTGGAGTCCACTAGCGGGAGGGCCGTCGCTTACCGGGGAGCTGTTTTTT. The variable domain in full, with the rest retrieved from reference TRBV30 and TRBJ2-2, is SQTIHQWPATLVQPVGSPLSLECTVEGTSNPNLYWYRQAAGRGLQLLFYSVGIGQISSEVPQNLSASRPQDRQFILSSKKLLLSDSGFYLCAWSPLAGGPSLTGELFFGEGSRLTVL.

This clonotype was counted only a few times. This chain uses TRBV20-1 with TRBJ2-7; the D gene is possibly TRBD1 (5 bases). This CDR3 region has 14 residues. Trimming took 6 bases from V and 8 from J, leaving 23 bases between them. Germline CDR1 reads DFQATT; CDR2 reads SNEGSKA (reference sequence). For the CDR3, the DNA is TGCAGTGCAATGGACCGGAAGGGGTCTGAGAAGCAGTACTTC. Translated: CSAMDRKGSEKQYF.

This clonotype has more than one count but fewer than ten. This chain joins TRBV5-1 and TRBJ2-7; unclear D gene. This CDR3 comprises 13 residues. Trimming left V 0 bases short and J 3 bases short, with 7 bases between. The V gene's germline CDR1 is SGHRS and CDR2 YFSETQ. The CDR3 protein is CASSLDPHYEQYF. The CDR3 DNA reads TGCGCCAGCAGCTTGGATCCCCACTACGAGCAGTACTTC.

The genes are TRBV5-6 and TRBJ2-2, with 8 bases aligning to TRBD1. With 4 bases clipped from V and 2 bases from J, the junction kept 7 bases outside the gene matches. The CDR3 length is 16 residues. Germline CDR1 is SGHDT and CDR2 is YYEEEE. The CDR3 reads CASSLPGGYNTGELFF. CDR3 sequence (DNA): TGTGCCAGCAGCCTCCCAGGGGGCTACAACACCGGGGAGCTGTTTTTT.

This clonotype has more than one count but fewer than ten. The genes are TRBV28 and TRBJ1-4; 8 bases are a match to TRBD1. Per germline, CDR1 MDHEN and CDR2 SYDVKM. With V trimmed by 4 bases and J by 7 bases, 5 bases remained unmatched. CDR3 length: 14 amino acids. In DNA form, the CDR3 reads TGTGCCAGCAGTTCACAGGGGGTGGCTGAAAAACTGTTTTTT. This sequence encodes CASSSQGVAEKLFF. The full variable domain, completed using reference TRBV28 and TRBJ1-4, is DVKVTQSSRYLVKRTGEKVFLECVQDMDHENMFWYRQDPGLGLRLIYFSYDVKMKEKGDIPEGYSVSREKKERFSLILESASTNQTSMYLCASSSQGVAEKLFFGSGTQLSVL.

The chain carries TRBV20-1 and TRBJ1-1; possibly TRBD1 for D (6 bases). Germline V gene lookup returns CDR1 DFQATT and CDR2 SNEGSKA (reference sequence). The CDR3 sequence is 13 residues long. Trimming cost V 5 bases and J 5 bases, with 15 bases left between them. CDR3 DNA: TGCAGTGCTGGTAGTTTAGGGGGGACTGAAGCTTTCTTT. Translated, it gives CSAGSLGGTEAFF.

This clonotype has more than one count but fewer than ten. This chain joins TRBV14 and TRBJ2-1, with 14 bases matching TRBD2. V shed 8 bases and J 6 bases; nucleotides not matched to a gene: 3. The CDR3 covers 14 residues. Germline-derived CDR1 and CDR2 are SGHDN and FVKESK. In DNA form, the CDR3 reads TGTGCCAGCGGACTAGCGGGAGGTGTCAATGAGCAGTTCTTC. Amino acid sequence: CASGLAGGVNEQFF.

This clonotype appeared a few times. The gene calls are TRBV19 and TRBJ2-2, with D tentatively TRBD2 (5 bases). The germline CDR1 and CDR2 sequences are LNHDA and SQIVND (reference sequence). This CDR3 comprises 12 residues. V lost 5 bases to trimming and J lost 7 bases, with 8 bases between them. The CDR3 reads CASSEGFGELFF. The CDR3 bases are TGTGCCAGTAGTGAGGGATTCGGGGAGCTGTTTTTT.

Comments on this clonotype: A read error may produce the germline difference seen at one junction end. The genes are TRBV5-1 and TRBJ2-7, with 7 bases lining up with TRBD2. The CDR3 loop spans 15 amino acids. The germline gives CDR1 SGHRS, CDR2 YFSETQ. The CDR3 region has the DNA TGCGCCAACAGCCCGTATCCGGGACTAAGCGACGAGCAGTACTTC. This sequence encodes CANSPYPGLSDEQYF.

By share of the sample, this clonotype is medium-sized. Mismatch with germline at one junction end may stem from a read error. The gene calls are TRBV23-1 and TRBJ2-7, with D perhaps being TRBD1 or TRBD2 (5 bases each). TRBV23-1 is placed among ORFs of uncertain function. This CDR3 is 13 amino acids long. CDR3 DNA sequence: TGCGCCAGCAGTCAATTGAGGGGCCAGCGACTTTCCTTC. Translating gives CASSQLRGQRLSF.